The rows below give T cell receptor beta chains drawn from one sample of a study of TIL therapy for anti-PD-1-resistant metastatic lung cancer. Generated by immunoSEQ multiplex PCR, the TCRdb table keeps only in-frame clones and is missing some. This repertoire shows several thousand clones, roughly 70% found once; its top ten account for roughly 10%. The sequencing used tumor tissue, collected at baseline. These receptors all come from a person between 30 and 79 years old with non-small cell lung cancer. The CDR3 runs from the conserved cysteine through the conserved F or W. A D gene is named only where the DNA matches it firmly. Clone size appears in some rows only: once, few, many, or a class for an expanded clone.

d_call	v_call	j_call	clone_size	cdr3_nt	cdr3_aa
NA	TRBV11-3	TRBJ1-2	NA	TGTGCCAGCAGCCAGTGGGCGGTTTCGGGCTACACCTTC	CASSQWAVSGYTF
NA	TRBV7-2	TRBJ2-7	NA	TGTGCCAGCAGCTTAGATGACTATCAGGCCTCCTACGAGCAGTACTTC	CASSLDDYQASYEQYF
TRBD2	TRBV27	TRBJ2-7	few	TGTGCCAGCCGCCCCCAGCGGGAGGAAACCTACGAGCAGTACTTC	CASRPQREETYEQYF
TRBD1	TRBV7-2	TRBJ1-2	NA	TGTGCCAGCAGTAGTCCTTCGACAGGGGGCGGTGGTGGCTACACCTTC	CASSSPSTGGGGGYTF
NA	TRBV9	TRBJ1-2	NA	TGTGCCAGCAGCGTAGCCCCCACCGGGGTAGGATGGGAATTTGACACCTTC	CASSVAPTGVGWEFDTF
TRBD1	TRBV19	TRBJ2-7	once	TGTGCCAGTAGTATCGCGACACACGGGACAGGGATTTACGAGCAGTACTTC	CASSIATHGTGIYEQYF
TRBD1	TRBV10-3	TRBJ1-6	NA	TGTGCCATCAGTGATAGGGGACAGGCGGGGGCACCCCTCCACTTT	CAISDRGQAGAPLHF
NA	TRBV6-5	TRBJ2-2	NA	TGTGCCAGCACCCTAAACCGGGACATTGGGGAGCTGTTTTTT	CASTLNRDIGELFF
NA	TRBV11-2	TRBJ1-5	NA	TGTGCCAGCAGCCGGCAGGAGGGCAATCAGCCCCAGCATTTT	CASSRQEGNQPQHF
NA	TRBV4-2	TRBJ2-3	once	TGTGCCAGCAGCCAAGAATTCGACCAAAGACCCTCTGGGACAGATACGCAGTATTTT	CASSQEFDQRPSGTDTQYF